The clone carrying this T cell receptor (beta chain) came up a few times. The antigen remains unidentified. The data are from a study of CD8 T cells in ankylosing spondylitis. Notes on the study in general: Disease-associated clones were reportedly significantly overrepresented in matched ankylosing spondylitis synovial fluid. In synovial fluid and blood from reactive arthritis, some motif variants were previously reported. A motif in TCR beta, a set of 8 or 9 highly homologous variants, appeared characteristic of ankylosing spondylitis blood.

By quantitative 5'-RACE with molecular barcodes, the TCR beta libraries were made. From the 5' RACE reads, TCRdb called clonotypes with MiXCR, one entry per CDR3 protein. The repertoire holds fewer than 650,000 distinct CDR3 sequences, roughly an eighth seen once, with almost 7% in the top ten. This CDR3 is built from 18 residues. The V end lost 4 bases, the J end lost 2 bases, and 22 bases lay between the germline ends. Germline assignment: CDR1 MNHNS and CDR2 SASEGT. What was sequenced was blood, either unsorted or a sorted T cell fraction (not recorded which). The sequence came from a male donor with ankylosing spondylitis. The J gene is TRBJ2-3, the V gene TRBV6-1; either TRBD1 or TRBD2 may supply D (6 bases each). CDR3 sequence reads: CASSGSGAGGGFTDTQYF. The CDR3 DNA reads TGTGCCAGCAGTGGGTCCGGAGCGGGTGGGGGCTTCACAGATACGCAGTATTTT.